This paragraph reports one T cell receptor beta chain. Only a few counts were recorded for this clone. Its antigen specificity is not known. One junction end does not reproduce the germline sequence, and a read error may be involved. The label giving this sample's time point can be read as: baseline before oral tofacitinib. Lesional scalp punch biopsies and peripheral blood were obtained from alopecia areata patients. After PBMCs were isolated by density centrifugation and stained for CD3, CD4 and CD8, a FACSAria was used to sort CD4+ and CD8+ T cells. The record originates from a study of CD8+ T cells in alopecia areata (dated 2018 in TCRdb). For the study in its entirety: Treated patients were enrolled in an open-label pilot trial of oral tofacitinib at 5 to 10 mg twice daily for moderate-to-severe alopecia areata. Patients received tofacitinib for 6 to 18 months and were then followed off drug for 6 months to check for delayed response and recurrence. In both human patients and the C3H/HeJ mouse model, the study applied high-throughput TCRbeta sequencing to look at T cell clonal expansion in alopecia areata. On the human side, TCRbeta sequencing was run on scalp tissue and on sorted CD4+ and CD8+ peripheral blood T cells from healthy controls and from alopecia areata patients with either patchy or totalis/universalis disease. Patients on tofacitinib were biopsied at baseline and after 4 and 24 weeks of treatment, and several of the patients also had a later scalp biopsy. Scalp clonality was compared among normal scalp (n=4), patchy alopecia areata scalp (n=8), and alopecia totalis/universalis scalp (n=8). RNA came from the PAXgene miRNA kit for fixed scalp, the miRNeasy kit for PBMCs, and the RNeasy kit for mouse skin. Amplification of TCRbeta CDR3 regions was done by immunoSEQ multiplex PCR using 35 Vbeta forward primers and 13 Jbeta reverse primers.

The method behind the library was the immunoSEQ multiplex PCR assay. RNA was extracted from all samples and reverse transcribed into cDNA, which served as template for TCR sequencing. SuperScript III was used for first-strand cDNA synthesis, primed with a 2:1 mix of oligo-dT and random hexamers. A synthetic immune receptor repertoire was used to gauge amplification bias, and whatever bias remained was removed computationally. From the authors' description of their analysis: Raw reads were preprocessed for error removal, and CDR3 was defined according to IMGT conventions as running from the conserved cysteine to phenylalanine. To get clonality, Shannon entropy was normalized by log2 of the number of productive unique TCRs and the result was subtracted from 1. Scalp TCRbeta sequences were cross-referenced with sorted blood CD4 and CD8 repertoires so that the CD4 or CD8 identity of scalp clones could be inferred. The table was pulled from immuneACCESS by TCRdb, which kept in-frame rearrangements only. Such tables lose some clones; where checked, under half of the loss comes from unresolved V genes, and the rest has no known cause. The V and J calls and clone size come from that table; D and trimming were worked out from the DNA. The sample table records hundreds of thousands of clones; approximately 61% of these occur just once. Together, the top ten hold 0.45% of the sample.

CDR1 and CDR2, per the germline V gene, are SGHDT and YYEEEE. From its cysteine to its phenylalanine, the CDR3 spans 13 amino acids. Only the CDR3 part of the read is kept: 39 bases, read in frame from the first base. Broad study findings and their caveats: Higher clonality and more expanded CD8+ clones were observed in lesional scalp than in normal scalp, particularly in alopecia totalis/universalis, a finding suggestive of antigenic drive. Unlike mouse skin, which is dominated by gammadelta T cells, normal human skin has resident alphabeta T cells that are also sequenced, and this complicates analysis of the scalp TCR repertoire. TCR sequences shared between patients were less clear than in mice, possibly partly because of HLA diversity in the patient population.

The chain is made from TRBV5-6 and TRBJ2-1; the D gene is possibly TRBD1 or TRBD2, each agreeing over 5 bases. The source is a human donor with alopecia areata. Sequenced here: CD4+ T cells sorted from blood, sampled at week 0. The DNA reads as follows: TGTGCCAGCTTCGGGGCCTCCAACAATGAGCAGTTCTTC. This translates into CASFGASNNEQFF.